These 9 T cell receptor beta chains were sequenced from one sample in a study of blood T cell repertoires in COVID-19. Assay: immunoSEQ multiplex PCR; the TCRdb copy retains only in-frame clones and omits some. This table holds approximately 170,000 clones, approximately 79% found once. The sample was peripheral blood. These receptors all stem from a woman aged 45-65 years with acute or convalescent COVID-19.

J is TRBJ1-2 and V is TRBV7-2; TRBD1 aligns across 8 bases. This CDR3 region has 15 residues. Germline V gene lookup returns CDR1 SGHTA and CDR2 FQGNSA. V dropped 4 bases and J dropped 6; count of bases not matched to a gene: 10. The DNA of the CDR3 is TGTGCCAGCAGCTCACGGATAGGACAGGGTCATGGCTACACCTTC. Protein: CASSSRIGQGHGYTF.

The chain links TRBV4-1 to TRBJ1-1; a weak D match, TRBD1 (5 bases). The CDR3 is 14 residues long. Trimming removed 3 bases from V and 3 bases from J, with 11 bases in between. Per germline, CDR1 MGHRA and CDR2 YSYEKL. The CDR3 is CASSHSRGDTEAFF. The DNA for the CDR3 is TGCGCCAGCAGCCACTCGCGGGGGGACACTGAAGCTTTCTTT.

V usage is TRBV28 and J usage is TRBJ2-7; 8 bases match TRBD2. With V trimmed by 5 bases and J by 2 bases, 8 bases remained unmatched. Germline V gene lookup returns CDR1 MDHEN and CDR2 SYDVKM. The CDR3 is 15 amino acids. CDR3 in amino acids: CASSPPGGRPYEQYF. The CDR3 coding sequence is TGTGCCAGCAGTCCTCCGGGGGGGCGACCCTACGAGCAGTACTTC.

This sequence joins TRBV9 and TRBJ1-2; perhaps TRBD1 as D (5 bases). V lost 1 base, J lost 4 bases, and 17 bases lay in between. From germline, CDR1 is SGDLS and CDR2 YYNGEE. This CDR3 region has 16 residues. The CDR3 loop is CASSVLDGRAPYGYTF. The CDR3, as DNA: TGTGCCAGCAGCGTACTGGACGGCAGGGCCCCCTATGGCTACACCTTC.

The chain recombines TRBV7-2 with TRBJ2-5; TRBD1 matches 7 bases. Looked up from germline, CDR1 is SGHTA and CDR2 is FQGNSA. The junction had 7 bases not matched to a gene; V was cut back by 5 bases and J by 4 bases. This CDR3 comprises 14 residues. The CDR3 protein is CASSRPGQLETQYF. CDR3 DNA: TGTGCCAGCAGCCGTCCGGGACAGCTAGAGACCCAGTACTTC.

The chain employs TRBV4-3 and TRBJ2-7; 7 bases agree with TRBD2. This CDR3 spans 14 amino acids. CDR1 and CDR2 from the germline V gene are LGHNA and YSLEER. V lost 0 bases, J lost 3 bases, and 2 bases stayed unmatched. CDR3 in amino acids: CASSQDRGSYEQYF. The CDR3 region has the DNA TGCGCCAGCAGCCAAGATCGCGGGAGCTACGAGCAGTACTTC.

The V and J genes are TRBV10-3 and TRBJ1-2, with TRBD1 identical over 11 bases. The CDR3 is 14 residues long. The germline V gene has CDR1 ENHRY and CDR2 SYGVKD. The ends lost 4 bases at V and 13 bases at J; junction bases unmatched: 11. CDR3 DNA: TGTGCCATCAGTGGCCCGGGACAGGGGGGGATTAGCACCTTC. Translation gives CAISGPGQGGISTF.

This rearrangement joins TRBV15 to TRBJ2-2, with D possibly matching TRBD1 (6 bases). Germline V CDR1 and CDR2: LNHNV, YYDKDF (reference sequence). The V and J ends lost 0 bases and 3 bases respectively, with 11 bases between them. The CDR3 runs 16 residues. The CDR3 spells CATSREKGGDTGELFF. CDR3 sequence (DNA): TGTGCCACCAGCAGAGAGAAAGGGGGAGACACCGGGGAGCTGTTTTTT.

The V call is TRBV7-6, the J call TRBJ1-1; no definite D call. The V and J ends lost 5 bases and 4 bases respectively, with 14 bases between them. The germline V gene encodes CDR1 SGHVS and CDR2 FNYEAQ. The CDR3 is 14 residues long. The CDR3 nucleotides read TGTGCCAGCAGCCCCCAGGCAAGTGGCACTGAAGCTTTCTTT. It specifies CASSPQASGTEAFF.